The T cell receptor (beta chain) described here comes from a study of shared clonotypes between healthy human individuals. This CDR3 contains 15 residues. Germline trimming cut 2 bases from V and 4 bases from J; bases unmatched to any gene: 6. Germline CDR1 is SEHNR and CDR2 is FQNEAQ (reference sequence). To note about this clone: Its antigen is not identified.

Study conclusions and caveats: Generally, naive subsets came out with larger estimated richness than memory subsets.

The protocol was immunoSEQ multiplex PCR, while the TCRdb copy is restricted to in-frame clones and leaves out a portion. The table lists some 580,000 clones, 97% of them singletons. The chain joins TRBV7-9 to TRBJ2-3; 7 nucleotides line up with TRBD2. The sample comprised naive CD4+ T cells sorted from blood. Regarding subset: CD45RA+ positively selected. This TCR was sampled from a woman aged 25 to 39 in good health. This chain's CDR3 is CASSLLAGESDTQYF. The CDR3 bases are TGTGCCAGCAGCTTACTGGCGGGAGAATCAGATACGCAGTATTTT.